This T cell receptor beta chain came from a study of radiotherapy plus CTLA-4 blockade in lung cancer (dated by TCRdb to the late 2010s). About the study as a whole: Objective responses were observed in 18% of enrolled patients, and disease control was achieved in 31%. Here is what the overall study found, with its caveats: TCR clones derived from tumors expanded in peripheral blood after treatment with radiotherapy and ipilimumab. Increased serum interferon-beta after radiation, together with early dynamic changes in blood T cell clones, were reported to be the strongest predictors of response.

About this clone itself: There is no known antigen for this receptor. Base qualities were left out, and no much larger clone turns up one base away.

V is cut back by 0 bases and J by 0 bases, with 11 bases in the junction unmatched. CDR1 and CDR2, per the germline V gene, are MNHNS and SASEGT. Inclusive of the bounding cysteine and phenylalanine, the CDR3 is 19 residues long. Kept here is only the CDR3 DNA, which spans 57 bases and is read in frame from base 1. Receptor libraries were prepared by the immunoSEQ multiplex PCR assay. The table comes from immuneACCESS by way of TCRdb, which keeps in-frame sequences with V and J called. Part of the clones is missing from these tables; in studies checked, under half for an unresolved V gene and the rest for unknown reasons. The sample table records roughly 13,000 clones; roughly 86% of these occur just once. 13% to 15% of the sample belongs to the ten largest clones. The study evaluated CTLA-4 blockade (ipilimumab) given together with focal radiation therapy in patients who had chemo-refractory metastatic non-small-cell lung cancer.

The chain joins TRBV6-1 to TRBJ1-3, and 7 junction bases match TRBD1. Source: peripheral blood, taken from a patient treated with radiotherapy plus ipilimumab. This sequence was found in a human donor with non-small cell lung cancer that progressed on radiotherapy plus ipilimumab. Some clones in this sample may be carry-over from other donors' samples. The CDR3 loop reads CASSEAPAGTVNSGNTIYF. The DNA sequence reads TGTGCCAGCAGTGAAGCCCCCGCCGGGACAGTGAACTCTGGAAACACCATATATTTT.